This T cell receptor (beta chain) was recorded in a study of CD8+ T cells in alopecia areata. About the study: The drug, oral tofacitinib, was given to treated patients at 5 to 10 mg twice daily. Tofacitinib dosing lasted 6 to 18 months, which was then followed by 6 months off drug. Study-wide results and limits: Especially in alopecia totalis/universalis, lesional scalp showed greater clonality than normal scalp did.

Extracted from the samples, RNA was reverse transcribed into cDNA to serve as the sequencing template. The protocol was immunoSEQ multiplex PCR, while the TCRdb copy is restricted to in-frame clones and leaves out a portion. Of 150,000 to 200,000 clones in the sample, about 63% were seen once. The study team obtained lesional scalp punch biopsies and peripheral blood from alopecia areata patients. Germline V CDR1 and CDR2: SGHTA, FQGNSA. Trimming removed 4 bases from V and 7 bases from J, with 16 bases in between. The CDR3 is 14 amino acids. This clone showed up just a few times. Its target is not known.

V gene TRBV7-2 combines with J gene TRBJ2-5; the D call may be TRBD1 or TRBD2 (5 bases each). The sample in question was CD4+ T cells sorted from blood, obtained at week 0. The receptor comes from a human donor with alopecia areata. The CDR3 coding sequence is TGTGCCAGCAGCTACCGGGACCAGGATGGGACCCAGTACTTC. This gives the protein CASSYRDQDGTQYF.